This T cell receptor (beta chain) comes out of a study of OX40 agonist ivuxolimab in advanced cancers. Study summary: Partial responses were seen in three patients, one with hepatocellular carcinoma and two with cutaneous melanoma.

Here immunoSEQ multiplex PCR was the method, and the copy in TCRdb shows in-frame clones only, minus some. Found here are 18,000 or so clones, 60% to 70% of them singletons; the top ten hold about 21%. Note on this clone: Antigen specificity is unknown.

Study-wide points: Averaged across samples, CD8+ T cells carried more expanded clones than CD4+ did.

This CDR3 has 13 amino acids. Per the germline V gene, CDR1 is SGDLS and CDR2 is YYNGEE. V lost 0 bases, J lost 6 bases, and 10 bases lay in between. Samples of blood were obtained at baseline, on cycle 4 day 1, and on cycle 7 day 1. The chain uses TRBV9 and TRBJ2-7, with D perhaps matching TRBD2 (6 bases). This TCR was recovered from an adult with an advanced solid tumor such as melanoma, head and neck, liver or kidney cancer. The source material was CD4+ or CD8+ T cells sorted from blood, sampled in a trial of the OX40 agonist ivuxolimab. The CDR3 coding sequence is TGTGCCAGCAGCGTAGGGAGGGCCGGCGAGCAGTACTTC. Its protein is CASSVGRAGEQYF.